This T cell receptor beta chain is drawn from a study of human T cells and chemical hapten exposure. Study context: Diphenylcyclopropenone doses were given weekly to the scalps of patients across the approximately 24-week study. Small differences in pooled library volume mainly drove the variation in TCR yields per sample. Study results and caveats: Donors were affected by alopecia, so their immune reaction might vary from that of healthy individuals.

TCRdb re-called the RACE reads with MiXCR, one entry per CDR3 protein. Of about 360,000 distinct CDR3 sequences listed, roughly 4.8% are singletons. With respect to this clonotype: No antigen is known for it.

Regarding time point: patch test 1, 2 weeks after DPC sensitization. Treatment specified: therapeutic diphenylcyclopropenone sensitization with weekly scalp DPC. Donors, patients with alopecia ranging from 18 to 70 years old and judged suitable for DPC, provided samples. The sequences come from whole blood, collected in connection with sensitization to the hapten diphenylcyclopropenone (DPC). This receptor was obtained from a woman between 50 and 59 years old with alopecia areata. Some clones in this sample may be carry-over from other donors' samples.

The CDR3 bases are TGTGCCAGCAGCAAAGCGGACAGGGGACTCCCACCGGCCAAAAACATTCAGTACTTC. It codes for CASSKADRGLPPAKNIQYF. The chain recombines TRBV21-1 with TRBJ2-4; the table's D call TRBD1 went unverified against the DNA. TRBV21-1 is tagged as a pseudogene. This CDR3 region has 19 residues.